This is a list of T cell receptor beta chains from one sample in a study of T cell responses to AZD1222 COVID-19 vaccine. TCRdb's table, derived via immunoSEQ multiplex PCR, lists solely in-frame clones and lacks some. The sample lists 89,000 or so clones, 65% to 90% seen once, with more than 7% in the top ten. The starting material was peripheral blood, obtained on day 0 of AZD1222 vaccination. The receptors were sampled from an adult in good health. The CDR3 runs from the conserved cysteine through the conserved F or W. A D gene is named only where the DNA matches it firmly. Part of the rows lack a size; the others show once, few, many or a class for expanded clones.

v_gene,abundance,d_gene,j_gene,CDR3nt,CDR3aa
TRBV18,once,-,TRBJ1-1,TGTGCCAGCTCACCTGGACAGCTTGGAGCTTTCTTT,CASSPGQLGAFF
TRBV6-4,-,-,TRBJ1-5,TGTGCCAGCAGTGACTCGGCCCACCGTGGCAATCAGCCCCAGCATTTT,CASSDSAHRGNQPQHF
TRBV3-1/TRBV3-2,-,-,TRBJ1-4,TGTGCCAGCAGCCAACGGACAACTAATGAAAAACTGTTTTTT,CASSQRTTNEKLFF
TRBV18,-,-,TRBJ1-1,TGTGCCAGCTCACAGGGGGAGGGAGCTTTCTTT,CASSQGEGAFF
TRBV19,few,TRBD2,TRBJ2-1,TGTGCCAGTAGGGGGGGGGTCTCCTACAATGAGCAGTTCTTC,CASRGGVSYNEQFF
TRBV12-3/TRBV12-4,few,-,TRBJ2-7,TGTGCCAGCAGCCCGTTGGGCTACGAGCAGTACTTC,CASSPLGYEQYF
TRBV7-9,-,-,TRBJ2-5,TGTGCCAGCAGCTCCGACAGTTACCAAGAGACCCAGTACTTC,CASSSDSYQETQYF
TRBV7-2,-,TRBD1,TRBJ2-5,TGTGCCAGCAGCGCTACCCCGGACAGGGAGTACGAGACCCAGTACTTC,CASSATPDREYETQYF
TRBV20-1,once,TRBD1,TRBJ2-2,TGCAGTGCTAGTTTCCCGGGACAGGGAGTTACCGGGGAGCTGTTTTTT,CSASFPGQGVTGELFF
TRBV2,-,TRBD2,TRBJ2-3,TGTGCCAGCAGCTCGGTCGGGACTAACACAGATACGCAGTATTTT,CASSSVGTNTDTQYF
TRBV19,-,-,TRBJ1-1,TGTGCCAGTAGTATTTATAAGGGGGGGAGAGGGACTGAAGCTTTCTTT,CASSIYKGGRGTEAFF
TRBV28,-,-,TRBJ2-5,TGTGCCGGCCAACCGCGGGACTTGGGAGAGACCCAGTACTTC,CAGQPRDLGETQYF
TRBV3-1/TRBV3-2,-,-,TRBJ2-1,TGTGCCAGCAGCCAACAGACAGGATGGAATGAGCAGTTCTTC,CASSQQTGWNEQFF
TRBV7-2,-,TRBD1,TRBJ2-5,TGTGCCAGCAGCTTACAGACAGGGGGTGAGACCCAGTACTTC,CASSLQTGGETQYF
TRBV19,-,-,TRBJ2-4,TGTGCCAGTAACCCGAGAGGGGGTTTGGGCAAAAACATTCAGTACTTC,CASNPRGGLGKNIQYF
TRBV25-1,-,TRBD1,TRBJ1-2,TGTGCCAGCAGTGTTTGGGACAGGGGTTTTCCCTATGGCTACACCTTC,CASSVWDRGFPYGYTF
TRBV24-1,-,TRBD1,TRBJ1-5,TGTGCCACCAGTGATGCCGGGACAGACTATAGCAATCAGCCCCAGCATTTT,CATSDAGTDYSNQPQHF
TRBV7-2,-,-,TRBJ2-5,TGTGCCAGCAGCTTGGGCCCTCAAGAGACCCAGTACTTC,CASSLGPQETQYF
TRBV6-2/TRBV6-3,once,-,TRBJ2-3,TGTGCCAGCAGTTTGACCGGCCATAGCACAGATACGCAGTATTTT,CASSLTGHSTDTQYF
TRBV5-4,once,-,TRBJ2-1,TGTGCCAGCAGCGGACCCAGGGGAGAGTCCTACAATGAGCAGTTCTTC,CASSGPRGESYNEQFF
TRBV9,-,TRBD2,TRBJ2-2,TGTGCCAGCAGCGTACAACTAGCGGGTGATACCGGGGAGCTGTTTTTT,CASSVQLAGDTGELFF
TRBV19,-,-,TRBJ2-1,TGTGCCACACGGGACTGGACCTACAATGAGCAGTTCTTC,CATRDWTYNEQFF
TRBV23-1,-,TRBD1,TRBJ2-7,TGCGCCAGCAGTCAATCCCCGGGACAGCCCTACGAGCAGTACTTC,CASSQSPGQPYEQYF
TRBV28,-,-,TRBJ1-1,TGTGCCAGCACCCAACAGGCCTTTGTAACTGAAGCTTTCTTT,CASTQQAFVTEAFF
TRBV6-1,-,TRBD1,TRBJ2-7,TGTGCCAGCAGTGACGGGACAGGGTTCTACGAGCAGTACTTC,CASSDGTGFYEQYF
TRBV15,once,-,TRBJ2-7,TGTGCCACCAGCAGAGTAACATACAGGAGCCGATACGAGCAGTACTTC,CATSRVTYRSRYEQYF
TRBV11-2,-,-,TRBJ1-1,TGTGCCAGCAGCTTAGAGCGGAAGAACACTGAAGCTTTCTTT,CASSLERKNTEAFF
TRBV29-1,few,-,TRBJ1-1,TGCAGCGTTGTGACGATGGGGGTCGACACTGAAGCTTTCTTT,CSVVTMGVDTEAFF